This is a list of T cell receptor beta chains from one sample in a study of molecular identifiers for immune sequencing clone quantification. TCRdb independently ran MiXCR on the PCR reads; one entry per CDR3 protein. The sample records tens of thousands of distinct CDR3 sequences, about 19% being singletons. What was sequenced was naive CD8+ T cells from blood, with Jurkat cell RNA spiked in. Receptors originate from a human donor in good health. Some libraries in this study had Jurkat cell RNA spiked in. Each CDR3 is given with its conserved first and last residue. The order of the fields is CDR3 protein, CDR3 DNA, CDR3 length, J gene, D gene, clone size, V gene. A D gene is named only where the DNA matches it firmly. Some rows mark clone size as missing; the rest say once, few, many or name a class of expanded clone.

cdr3_aa: CASSPADRDNEQFF
cdr3_nt: TGCGCCAGCAGCCCGGCGGACAGAGACAATGAGCAGTTCTTC
cdr3_length: 14
j_call: TRBJ2-1
d_call: .
clone_size: many
v_call: TRBV5-1

cdr3_aa: CASSEWGGVEFSYNEQFF
cdr3_nt: TGTGCCAGCAGTGAATGGGGGGGGGTGGAGTTCTCCTACAATGAGCAGTTCTTC
cdr3_length: 18
j_call: TRBJ2-1
d_call: TRBD2
clone_size: many
v_call: TRBV2

cdr3_aa: CASSLEPEFVGNQPQHF
cdr3_nt: TGTGCCAGCAGCTTAGAACCGGAGTTTGTCGGCAATCAGCCCCAGCATTTT
cdr3_length: 17
j_call: TRBJ1-5
d_call: .
clone_size: many
v_call: TRBV7-8

cdr3_aa: CASSLSPLTSPDAPNTGELFF
cdr3_nt: TGTGCCAGCAGCTTATCTCCCCTCACTTCACCTGACGCTCCGAACACCGGGGAGCTGTTTTTT
cdr3_length: 21
j_call: TRBJ2-2
d_call: .
clone_size: .
v_call: TRBV7-9

cdr3_aa: CASSINGQGREQYF
cdr3_nt: TGTGCCAGCAGTATAAACGGACAGGGAAGAGAGCAGTACTTC
cdr3_length: 14
j_call: TRBJ2-7
d_call: TRBD1
clone_size: many
v_call: TRBV27

cdr3_aa: CASRRSTNEKLFF
cdr3_nt: TGTGCCAGCAGACGTTCAACTAATGAAAAACTGTTTTTT
cdr3_length: 13
j_call: TRBJ1-4
d_call: .
clone_size: many
v_call: TRBV5-6

cdr3_aa: CASTTGNGLQPQHF
cdr3_nt: TGTGCCAGCACGACAGGGAATGGGCTTCAGCCCCAGCATTTT
cdr3_length: 14
j_call: TRBJ1-5
d_call: TRBD1
clone_size: medium-sized
v_call: TRBV6-2/TRBV6-3

cdr3_aa: CASSNDRLNTDTQYF
cdr3_nt: TGTGCCAGCAGCAACGACAGATTAAACACAGATACGCAGTATTTT
cdr3_length: 15
j_call: TRBJ2-3
d_call: .
clone_size: .
v_call: TRBV13

cdr3_aa: CSVVGAGGTDTQYF
cdr3_nt: TGCAGCGTTGTCGGAGCGGGGGGCACAGATACGCAGTATTTT
cdr3_length: 14
j_call: TRBJ2-3
d_call: TRBD2
clone_size: many
v_call: TRBV29-1

cdr3_aa: CASSSGLADFQETQYF
cdr3_nt: TGTGCCAGCAGCTCAGGACTAGCGGATTTTCAAGAGACCCAGTACTTC
cdr3_length: 16
j_call: TRBJ2-5
d_call: TRBD2
clone_size: .
v_call: TRBV5-3

cdr3_aa: CSARDSPYEQYF
cdr3_nt: TGCAGCGCCCGGGACAGTCCCTACGAGCAGTACTTC
cdr3_length: 12
j_call: TRBJ2-7
d_call: TRBD1
clone_size: many
v_call: TRBV29-1

cdr3_aa: CASSLLGMGAGELFF
cdr3_nt: TGTGCCAGCAGTTTATTGGGAATGGGCGCCGGGGAGCTGTTTTTT
cdr3_length: 15
j_call: TRBJ2-2
d_call: .
clone_size: many
v_call: TRBV12-3/TRBV12-4

cdr3_aa: CASSRPGTGFYSGANVLTF
cdr3_nt: TGTGCCAGCAGCCGTCCCGGGACAGGGTTTTATTCTGGGGCCAACGTCCTGACTTTC
cdr3_length: 19
j_call: TRBJ2-6
d_call: TRBD1
clone_size: many
v_call: TRBV5-4